These 29 T cell receptor beta chains originate from one sample sequenced in a study of early T cells in non-severe SARS-CoV-2 infection. TCRdb ran MiXCR on the 5' RACE reads and lists one entry per CDR3 protein. The table lists 60,000 to 70,000 distinct CDR3 sequences, around 4.7% of them singletons, with 4% to 5% in the top ten. Specimen: whole blood. Receptor source: an adult who was a healthcare worker with PCR-confirmed SARS-CoV-2 infection or an uninfected control (not recorded which).

This clonotype was found many times. V gene TRBV6-1 combines with J gene TRBJ1-1, with a possible D match to TRBD1 (6 bases). CDR1 and CDR2 (germline): MNHNS, SASEGT. V was trimmed by 8 bases and J by 3 bases, leaving 13 bases between them. The CDR3 covers 13 residues. The CDR3 bases are TGTGCCAGCGTCAAAGCAGGGGACACTGAAGCTTTCTTT. Protein sequence: CASVKAGDTEAFF.

This clonotype was counted a few times. This chain's CDR3 is CASSLRREGDEQFF. CDR3 sequence (DNA): TGTGCCAGCAGCTTACGGCGGGAGGGTGATGAGCAGTTCTTC. The rearrangement joins TRBV7-2 to TRBJ2-1, with 9 bases matching TRBD2. Per the germline V gene, CDR1 is SGHTA and CDR2 is FQGNSA. Trimming cost V 2 bases and J 8 bases; bases outside gene matches: 4. CDR3 length: 14 residues.

This clonotype has ten or more counts. The conserved final phenylalanine or tryptophan is absent from the CDR3, which likely points to a read error. Because the CDR3's place on the DNA is in doubt, the DNA is left out and the CDR3 is given as listed by TCRdb. The chain recombines TRBV7-9 with TRBJ1-1; the table calls TRBD1, which could not be checked here. The CDR3 is 13 amino acids long, termini counted. CDR1 is SEHNR and CDR2 is FQNEAQ in the germline V gene (reference sequence). The CDR3 protein is CASSVGQGRLSSL.

The V and J genes are TRBV3-1 and TRBJ2-7; 13 bases map to TRBD2. With 4 bases clipped from V and 7 bases from J, the junction kept 10 bases outside the gene matches. This CDR3 is built from 16 residues. CDR1 LGHDT and CDR2 YNNKEL come from the germline V gene (reference sequence). The CDR3, as DNA: TGTGCCAGCAGCCGAACCCTTGGGACTAGCGGGAAGGAGCAGTACTTC. Amino acids: CASSRTLGTSGKEQYF.

About this clonotype: A much larger clone is a single base away; this may be a read error. This chain uses TRBV7-2 with TRBJ2-1, with D tentatively TRBD2 (5 bases). Trimming took 5 bases from V and 9 from J, leaving 14 bases between them. The germline gives CDR1 SGHTA, CDR2 FQGNSA. The CDR3 sequence is 13 residues long. The CDR3 loop is CASSEDWISEQFF. For the CDR3, the DNA is TGTGCCAGCAGCGAGGACTGGATCAGTGAGCAGTTCTTC.

This clonotype showed up just a few times. The rearrangement uses TRBV7-6 and TRBJ1-4; D call uncertain. The V gene's germline CDR1 is SGHVS and CDR2 FNYEAQ. Trimming removed 4 bases from V and 0 bases from J, with 21 bases in between. The CDR3 contains 19 residues. The CDR3 here is CASSSYSRATPATNEKLFF. Here the CDR3 DNA reads TGTGCCAGCAGCTCATACAGTCGGGCGACACCTGCAACTAATGAAAAACTGTTTTTT.

In this sample, this clonotype turned up many times. The rearrangement uses TRBV6-6 and TRBJ1-2, with D hard to call. V lost 6 bases and J lost 2, with 10 bases in between. The CDR3 spans 13 residues. The germline gives CDR1 MNHNY, CDR2 SVGAGI (reference sequence). The CDR3 region is CASRVDENYGYTF. DNA of the CDR3: TGTGCCAGCAGAGTCGACGAAAACTATGGCTACACCTTC.

This clonotype was picked up many times. The chain recombines TRBV6-6 with TRBJ1-4; 11 positions agree with TRBD1. The CDR3 has 15 amino acids. CDR1 MNHNY and CDR2 SVGAGI come from the germline V gene (reference sequence). Unmatched junction bases numbered 7, after V lost 5 bases and J lost 8 bases. CDR3 nucleotides: TGTGCCAGCAGTCCGATTGGGACAGGGGGGGAAAAACTGTTTTTT. Amino acids: CASSPIGTGGEKLFF.

As concerns this clonotype: A much larger clone differs by one base, so this may be a read error. The chain recombines TRBV5-6 with TRBJ1-5; D is possibly TRBD1 (5 bases). From germline, CDR1 is SGHDT and CDR2 YYEEEE. CDR3 length equals 15 residues. CDR3 nucleotide sequence: TGTGCCTGCAGCGCCCTGGCAGGGCCCAATCAGCCCCAGCATTTT. It translates to CACSALAGPNQPQHF.

This clonotype was counted at least ten times. This rearrangement joins TRBV20-1 to TRBJ2-3; 8 bases map to TRBD2. CDR3 length equals 14 residues. V was pared by 8 bases and J by 5 bases, with 12 bases of the junction left unmatched. Germline V CDR1 and CDR2: DFQATT, SNEGSKA (reference sequence). CDR3 in DNA: TGCAGTCCCGTGTCGAGCGGGAGACAAGATACGCAGTATTTT. Its protein is CSPVSSGRQDTQYF.

This clonotype was observed at least ten times. The CDR3 DNA reads as TGTGCCAGTAGTACCCAGACTCCGGTTAGCACAGATACGCAGTATTTT. Protein product: CASSTQTPVSTDTQYF. The chain employs TRBV19 and TRBJ2-3, with D uncertain. Trimming left V 4 bases short and J 0 bases short, with 14 bases between. This CDR3 has 16 residues. Per germline, CDR1 LNHDA and CDR2 SQIVND (reference sequence).

This clonotype has a handful of counts. The gene calls are TRBV7-3 and TRBJ2-3; D unclear. Trimming pared 1 base from V and 2 bases from J, leaving 4 bases between. The V gene's germline CDR1 is SGHTA and CDR2 FQGTGA. This CDR3 region has 13 residues. This CDR3 is CASSLKVTDTQYF. CDR3 sequence (DNA): TGTGCCAGCAGCTTAAAAGTCACAGATACGCAGTATTTT.

This clonotype was counted between two and nine times. The chain uses TRBV12-3 or TRBV12-4 and TRBJ2-3; no reliable D call. V lost 5 bases, J lost 2 bases, and 23 bases lay in between. This CDR3 has 18 residues. As DNA, the CDR3 is TGTGCCAGCAGTCCCCCCCCTTTCGGGTGGGTAAACACAGATACGCAGTATTTT. Translated, it gives CASSPPPFGWVNTDTQYF.

The V call is TRBV29-1, the J call TRBJ2-1, with TRBD1 matching over 7 bases. The CDR3 sequence is 11 residues long. CDR1 SQVTM and CDR2 ANQGSEA come from the germline V gene. J lost 7 bases, V lost 6 bases, and 3 bases had no gene match. CDR3 sequence reads: CSVGRGNEQFF. Here the CDR3 DNA reads TGCAGCGTAGGCAGGGGGAATGAGCAGTTCTTC.

This clonotype was seen more than once but under ten times. The chain links TRBV20-1 to TRBJ2-3, with D possibly TRBD1 on 6 matching bases. The CDR3 loop spans 16 amino acids. Trimming left V 7 bases short and J 0 bases short, with 20 bases between. CDR1 is DFQATT, CDR2 SNEGSKA, per germline (reference sequence). CDR3 sequence (DNA): TGCAGTGGGATTAACGGACAGATTAGTAGCACAGATACGCAGTATTTT. It specifies CSGINGQISSTDTQYF.

There are many counts of this clonotype. The J gene is TRBJ2-1, the V gene TRBV14; 8 nucleotides agree with TRBD2. The CDR3 has 16 amino acids. Germline-derived CDR1 and CDR2 are SGHDN and FVKESK. Unmatched junction bases numbered 5, after V lost 4 bases and J lost 0 bases. As DNA, the CDR3 is TGTGCCAGCAGCCCGCCGGGGGGGAACTCCTACAATGAGCAGTTCTTC. It yields the protein CASSPPGGNSYNEQFF.

The V gene is TRBV6-5, the J gene TRBJ2-2; possibly TRBD1 for D (5 bases). CDR3 length: 14 residues. V gave up 0 bases and J gave up 6 bases, with 8 bases separating them. In germline, CDR1 is MNHEY, CDR2 SVGAGI. The CDR3 region has the DNA TGTGCCAGCAGTTACTCGACAGATCCCGGGGAGCTGTTTTTT. It specifies CASSYSTDPGELFF.

This clonotype was picked up many times. This CDR3 reads CATSAVGAGQDTQYF. The CDR3 DNA reads TGTGCCACCAGTGCCGTAGGAGCTGGGCAAGATACGCAGTATTTT. V and J are TRBV24-1 and TRBJ2-3; D ambiguous. V was pared by 5 bases and J by 5 bases, with 16 bases between. CDR3 size: 15 residues. Germline CDR1 and CDR2: KGHDR and SFDVKD.

This clonotype appeared a single time. A much larger clonotype is one base distant, so this may be a read error. The chain has TRBV4-1 and TRBJ2-3; D not certain. This CDR3 is built from 14 residues. Germline V gives CDR1 MGHRA, CDR2 YSYEKL. This CDR3 reads CTSSQGAGTDTQYF. The CDR3 DNA follows: TGCACCAGCAGCCAAGGCGCAGGCACAGATACGCAGTATTTT.

This chain links TRBV30 with TRBJ2-4; D not certain. The CDR3 spans 13 residues. Germline V gene lookup returns CDR1 GTSNPN and CDR2 SVGIG (reference sequence). V was cut by 0 bases and J by 6 bases, with 9 bases left in between. The CDR3 DNA reads TGTGCCTGGAGTGTACCGCCAGCAAACATTCAGTACTTC. It codes for CAWSVPPANIQYF.

This clonotype was picked up many times. V and J are TRBV4-1 and TRBJ2-1; D is possibly TRBD2 (5 bases). The CDR3 loop spans 15 amino acids. The V end was cut by 8 bases, the J end by 2 bases, with 16 bases between. Germline lookup yields CDR1 MGHRA and CDR2 YSYEKL. The CDR3 nucleotides are TGCGCCAGCGCCTTTGGAGGACCTCCCTACAATGAGCAGTTCTTC. Translation: CASAFGGPPYNEQFF.

On this clonotype: It may be a read error: a sequence one base away is much more abundant. This chain joins TRBV27 and TRBJ2-3, with no clear D. This CDR3 has 11 amino acids. Germline CDR1 MNHEY, CDR2 SMNVEV (reference sequence). The V gene lost 3 bases and the J gene lost 5 bases, with 3 bases spanning the gap. In DNA form, the CDR3 reads TGTGCCAGCAGTTTTCTAGATACGCAGTATTTT. Amino acid sequence: CASSFLDTQYF.

This clonotype was counted at least ten times. V and J are TRBV10-3 and TRBJ2-5; D is possibly TRBD1 or TRBD2 (6 bases each). V was trimmed by 3 bases and J by 5 bases, leaving 19 bases between them. From germline, CDR1 is ENHRY and CDR2 SYGVKD. This CDR3 contains 16 residues. CDR3 coding DNA: TGTGCCATCAGTGAAGTCGATGGGGGCGGAGGGGAGACCCAGTACTTC. This gives the protein CAISEVDGGGGETQYF.

This clonotype was counted only a few times. This chain joins TRBV3-1 and TRBJ2-7; maybe TRBD2 (6 bases). The CDR3 spans 14 residues. V lost 6 bases and J 1 base, leaving 13 bases between the germline ends. Germline-derived CDR1 and CDR2 are LGHDT and YNNKEL (reference sequence). The CDR3 DNA is TGTGCCAGCAGACCCTGGAGGGGATCCTACGAGCAGTACTTC. Translated: CASRPWRGSYEQYF.

A few counts support this clonotype. V is TRBV14 and J is TRBJ2-5, with unresolved D. Germline V gene lookup returns CDR1 SGHDN and CDR2 FVKESK. Trimming took off 5 bases at V and 5 bases at J, with 12 bases between the two ends. The CDR3 length is 13 residues. CDR3 DNA: TGTGCCAGCAGCACCCTAGTCTATGAGACCCAGTACTTC. Its protein is CASSTLVYETQYF.

This clonotype was detected a few times. The rearrangement uses TRBV20-1 and TRBJ1-6; unclear D gene. The CDR3 runs to 15 residues. Trimming removed 0 bases at V and 9 bases at J, with 15 bases between. Germline CDR1 reads DFQATT; CDR2 reads SNEGSKA (reference sequence). CDR3 residues: CSARDLRPDSSPLHF. CDR3 DNA sequence: TGCAGTGCTAGAGATCTAAGACCGGATTCTTCACCCCTCCACTTT.

This clonotype was recorded at least ten times. The V gene is TRBV11-2, the J gene TRBJ2-3, with D maybe TRBD2 (5 bases). Germline V CDR1 and CDR2: SGHAT, FQNNGV. With 0 bases removed from V and 8 bases from J, the gap between germline ends came to 15 bases. This CDR3 comprises 15 residues. CDR3: CASSLDLAYRGTQYF. The CDR3 DNA follows: TGTGCCAGCAGCTTAGATCTGGCCTATCGGGGTACGCAGTATTTT.

V and J are TRBV6-6 and TRBJ1-6; 7 bases align to TRBD1. Trimming removed 0 bases from V and 9 bases from J; junction bases left unmatched: 5. This CDR3 contains 15 residues. Germline assignment: CDR1 MNHNY and CDR2 SVGAGI (reference sequence). CDR3 region: CASSYSPGQSSPLHF. CDR3 sequence (DNA): TGTGCCAGCAGTTACTCACCGGGACAGAGTTCACCCCTCCACTTT.

This clonotype was observed many times. The chain recombines TRBV7-9 with TRBJ2-3; 9 positions match TRBD2. After removal of 3 bases from V and 4 bases from J, the junction contained 5 bases not matched to a gene. CDR1 is SEHNR, CDR2 FQNEAQ, per germline (reference sequence). This CDR3 has 15 residues. In nucleotides, the CDR3 is TGTGCCAGCAGCTTTATAGCGGGAGCGGCAGATACGCAGTATTTT. Its translation is CASSFIAGAADTQYF. The variable domain in full, with the rest retrieved from reference TRBV7-9 and TRBJ2-3, is DTGVSQNPRHKITKRGQNVTFRCDPISEHNRLYWYRQTLGQGPEFLTYFQNEAQLEKSRLLSDRFSAERPKGSFSTLEIQRTEQGDSAMYLCASSFIAGAADTQYFGPGTRLTVL.